Below are 12 T cell receptor beta chains sequenced from a single sample in a study of blood T cells in healthy people across ages. Using a J-beta primer mix together with a sample-barcoded 5' primer, a second PCR was run for roughly 6 to 12 cycles. TCRdb re-derived calls from the 5' RACE reads in MiXCR, one entry per CDR3 protein. The sample has about 750,000 distinct CDR3 sequences, around half seen once; the top ten hold under 50%. The sequencing sample was made of blood. The origin of the receptors is a man aged 80 or over in good health.

As for this clonotype: Sequence at one end of the junction differs from germline and may be a read error. The genes are TRBV6-2 or TRBV6-3 and TRBJ2-1; 8 nucleotides match TRBD2. The CDR3 runs to 15 residues. The germline V gene has CDR1 MNHEY and CDR2 SVGEGT. The CDR3 DNA reads as TGTGCCACGGGGACTAGTGGGAGGAAAGGCAATAAGCAGTTCTTC. It yields the protein CATGTSGRKGNKQFF.

The V call is TRBV21-1, the J call TRBJ2-5; TRBD1 is the table's D call, not checked against the DNA. The DNA end favors TRBJ2-7, so the J call may be wrong. TRBV21-1 constitutes a pseudogene. This CDR3 has 18 residues. The CDR3 sequence is CASTIDEFRDRGPYEQYF. In DNA form, the CDR3 reads TGTGCCAGCACCATAGACGAATTCCGGGACAGGGGCCCCTACGAGCAGTACTTC.

On this clonotype: The junction and the germline gene differ at one end; a read error may be behind it. The V gene is TRBV9, the J gene TRBJ1-5, with no clear D. CDR3 length: 15 amino acids. The V gene's germline CDR1 is SGDLS and CDR2 YYNGEE. As DNA, the CDR3 is TGTGCCAGCAGCCCCAGAGAGGGTAAGAATCAGCGCCAGCATTTT. Protein: CASSPREGKNQRQHF. Based on the CDR3 plus reference TRBV9 and TRBJ1-5, the full variable domain is DSGVTQTPKHLITATGQRVTLRCSPRSGDLSVYWYQQSLDQGLQFLIQYYNGEERAKGNILERFSAQQFPDLHSELNLSSLELGDSALYFCASSPREGKNQRQHFGDGTRLSIL.

This clonotype showed up just once. This chain connects TRBV7-9 to TRBJ2-7, with D possibly matching TRBD2 (6 bases). Germline V gene data show CDR1 as SEHNR and CDR2 as FQNEAQ (reference sequence). This CDR3 is built from 14 residues. V was shortened by 5 bases and J by 10 bases, with 21 bases between the two germline ends. CDR3 bases: TGTGCCAGCAGCCTCGGGTACGGGGGAGTGTACCAGTACTTC. Its translation: CASSLGYGGVYQYF.

J is TRBJ2-5 and V is TRBV30; D gene ambiguous. The CDR3 spans 13 residues. The V gene lost 1 base and the J gene lost 2 bases, with 8 bases spanning the gap. Germline V gene lookup returns CDR1 GTSNPN and CDR2 SVGIG (reference sequence). DNA for the CDR3: TGTGCCTGGAGTGGGCTGGGGCAAGAGACCCAGTACTTC. Its protein product is CAWSGLGQETQYF.

This clonotype was seen more than once but under ten times. The chain recombines TRBV9 with TRBJ2-7, with a possible D match to TRBD1 (6 bases). Trimming took 3 bases from V and 7 from J, leaving 20 bases between them. CDR1 SGDLS and CDR2 YYNGEE come from the germline V gene. This CDR3 has 15 residues. CDR3 nucleotide sequence: TGTGCCAGCAGCGAACGGGGCTTTAACAGGGAAGAGCAGTACTTC. Protein: CASSERGFNREEQYF.

The chain carries TRBV20-1 and TRBJ2-5; 11 bases align to TRBD2. Germline V lookup: CDR1 DFQATT, CDR2 SNEGSKA (reference sequence). The J segment lost 2 bases and the V segment lost 4 bases, leaving 6 bases of the junction unmatched. The CDR3 sequence is 15 residues long. CDR3 amino acids: CSAKTSGRGQETQYF. CDR3 sequence (DNA): TGCAGTGCTAAAACTAGCGGGAGAGGACAAGAGACCCAGTACTTC.

This clonotype showed up just a few times. The chain recombines TRBV20-1 with TRBJ2-3; TRBD2 aligns across 13 bases. Trimming cost V 1 base and J 3 bases; bases outside gene matches: 4. Germline V gene sequence: CDR1 DFQATT, CDR2 SNEGSKA (reference sequence). The CDR3 contains 16 residues. The CDR3 DNA reads as TGCAGTGCTAGAGCTCTACTAGCGGGAGGGACAGATACGCAGTATTTT. Its translation: CSARALLAGGTDTQYF.

This clonotype was seen more than once but under ten times. This chain uses TRBV10-3 with TRBJ2-7; D possibly corresponds to TRBD2 (6 bases). Germline CDR1 is ENHRY and CDR2 is SYGVKD. Between the trimmed V and J ends, which lost 4 bases and 5 bases, there was a span of 12 bases. The CDR3 is 13 residues long. In nucleotides, the CDR3 is TGTGCCATCAGTGGGGTCCCGGGGGACGAGCAGTACTTC. This translates into CAISGVPGDEQYF.

V gene TRBV3-1 combines with J gene TRBJ2-1; D ambiguous. CDR1 and CDR2 (germline): LGHDT, YNNKEL (reference sequence). Trimming cost V 2 bases and J 11 bases, with 10 bases left between them. The CDR3 length is 12 residues. The CDR3 sequence: CASSQTSGQQFF. Here the CDR3 DNA reads TGTGCCAGCAGCCAAACTTCTGGCCAGCAGTTCTTC.

The sample holds one count of this clonotype. This chain links TRBV20-1 with TRBJ1-4; D is undetermined. The CDR3 extends over 15 amino acids. Germline loops: CDR1 DFQATT, CDR2 SNEGSKA (reference sequence). V lost 0 bases and J lost 0, with 8 bases in between. CDR3 nucleotides: TGCAGTGCTAGAGATGCCCAGACAACTAATGAAAAACTGTTTTTT. This gives the protein CSARDAQTTNEKLFF.

This clonotype was detected a few times. The chain couples TRBV29-1 to TRBJ2-1; D is perhaps TRBD1 or TRBD2 (5 bases each). This CDR3 is 11 amino acids long. In germline, CDR1 is SQVTM, CDR2 ANQGSEA. The V end lost 7 bases, the J end lost 8 bases, and 12 bases lay between the germline ends. CDR3 protein: CSGGPTDEQFF. The CDR3 coding sequence is TGCAGCGGGGGACCTACGGATGAGCAGTTCTTC.